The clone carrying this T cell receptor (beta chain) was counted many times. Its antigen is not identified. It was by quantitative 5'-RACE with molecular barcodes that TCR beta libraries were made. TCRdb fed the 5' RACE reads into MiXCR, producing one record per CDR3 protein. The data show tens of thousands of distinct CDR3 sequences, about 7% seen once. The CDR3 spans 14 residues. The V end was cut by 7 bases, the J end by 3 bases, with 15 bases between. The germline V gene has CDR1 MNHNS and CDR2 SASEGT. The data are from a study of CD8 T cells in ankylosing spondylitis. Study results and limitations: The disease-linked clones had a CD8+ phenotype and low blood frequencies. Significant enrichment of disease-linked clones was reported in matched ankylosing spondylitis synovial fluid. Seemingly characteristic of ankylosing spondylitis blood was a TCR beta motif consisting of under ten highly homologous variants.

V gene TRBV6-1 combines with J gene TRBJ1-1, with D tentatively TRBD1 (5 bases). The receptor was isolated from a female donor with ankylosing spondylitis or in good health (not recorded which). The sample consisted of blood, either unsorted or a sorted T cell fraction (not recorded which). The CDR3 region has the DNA TGTGCCAGCATATCGTGGGGCGCAGACACTGAAGCTTTCTTT. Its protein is CASISWGADTEAFF.